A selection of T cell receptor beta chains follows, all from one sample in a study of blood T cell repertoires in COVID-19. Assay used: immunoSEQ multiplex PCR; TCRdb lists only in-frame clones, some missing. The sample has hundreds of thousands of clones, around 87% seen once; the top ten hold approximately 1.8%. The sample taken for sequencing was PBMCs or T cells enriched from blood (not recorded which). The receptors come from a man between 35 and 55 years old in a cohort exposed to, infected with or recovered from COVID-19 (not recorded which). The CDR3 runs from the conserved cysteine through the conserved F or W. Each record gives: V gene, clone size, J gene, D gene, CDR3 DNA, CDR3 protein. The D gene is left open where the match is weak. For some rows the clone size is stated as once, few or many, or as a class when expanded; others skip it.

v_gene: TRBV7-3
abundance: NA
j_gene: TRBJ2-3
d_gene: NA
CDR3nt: TGTGCCAGCAGCTACGGAGGTGGCACAGATACGCAGTATTTT
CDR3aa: CASSYGGGTDTQYF

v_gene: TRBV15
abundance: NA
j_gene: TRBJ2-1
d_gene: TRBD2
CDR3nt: TGTGCCACCAGCAGAGATGTTAGCGGGAGGGGCGATGAGCAGTTCTTC
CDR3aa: CATSRDVSGRGDEQFF

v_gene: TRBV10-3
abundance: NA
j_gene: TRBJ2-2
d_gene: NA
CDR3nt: TGTGCCATCAGTGCCCTGCTAGCCGGGGAGCTGTTTTTT
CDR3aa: CAISALLAGELFF

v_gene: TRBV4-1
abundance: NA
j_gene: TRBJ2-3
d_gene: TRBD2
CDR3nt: TGCGCCAGCAGCCAAGCCGCACTAGCGGACTACACAGATACGCAGTATTTT
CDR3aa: CASSQAALADYTDTQYF

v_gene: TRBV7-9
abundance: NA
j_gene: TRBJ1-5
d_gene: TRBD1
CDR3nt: TGTGCCAGCAGCTTACAGGGGGCGGAGCAGCCCCAGCATTTT
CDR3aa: CASSLQGAEQPQHF

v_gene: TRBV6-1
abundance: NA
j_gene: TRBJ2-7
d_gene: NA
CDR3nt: TGTGCCAGCAGTGAAGTCGGGAAAGGACCTACGAGGGAGCAGTACTTC
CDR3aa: CASSEVGKGPTREQYF

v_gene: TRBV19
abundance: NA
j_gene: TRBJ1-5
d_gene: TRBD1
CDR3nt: TGTGCCAGTAGTATAGAGAGGACAGGGCCTCAGCCCCAGCATTTT
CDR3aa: CASSIERTGPQPQHF

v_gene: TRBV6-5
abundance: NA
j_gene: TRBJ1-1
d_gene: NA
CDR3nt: TGTGCCAGCCGACGTCAGACAGGTCTAAGTGAAGCTTTCTTT
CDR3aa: CASRRQTGLSEAFF

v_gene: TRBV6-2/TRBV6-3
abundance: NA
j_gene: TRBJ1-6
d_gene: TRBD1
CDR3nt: TGTGCCAGCAGTCGGGACAGGGGCCAGTCACCCCTCCACTTT
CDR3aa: CASSRDRGQSPLHF

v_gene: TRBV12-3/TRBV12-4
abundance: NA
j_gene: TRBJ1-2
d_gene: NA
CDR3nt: TGTGCCAGCAGTCCACAGGTATACTATGGCTACACCTTC
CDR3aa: CASSPQVYYGYTF

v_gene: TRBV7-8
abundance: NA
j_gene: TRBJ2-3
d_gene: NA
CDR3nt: TGTGCCAGCAGCTTAGCGGAGACTTCAGATACGCAGTATTTT
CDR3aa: CASSLAETSDTQYF

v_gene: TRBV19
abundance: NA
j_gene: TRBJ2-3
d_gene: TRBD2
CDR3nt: TGTGCCAGTAGTCTGCTAGCGGGGGTAGATACGCAGTATTTT
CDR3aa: CASSLLAGVDTQYF

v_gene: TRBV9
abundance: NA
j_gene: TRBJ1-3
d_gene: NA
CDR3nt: TGTGCCAGCAGCGTAGCGGGGGGAGACGGAAACACCATATATTTT
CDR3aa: CASSVAGGDGNTIYF

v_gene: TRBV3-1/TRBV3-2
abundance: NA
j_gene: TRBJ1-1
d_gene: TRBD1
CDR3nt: TGTGCCAGCGGGACAGGGGTGAACGATGAAGCTTTCTTT
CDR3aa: CASGTGVNDEAFF

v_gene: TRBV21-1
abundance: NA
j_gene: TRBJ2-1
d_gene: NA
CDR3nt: TGTGCCAGCAGCAAAGTGGGCGGGAGGGCCAGCAATGAGCAGTTCTTC
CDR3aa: CASSKVGGRASNEQFF

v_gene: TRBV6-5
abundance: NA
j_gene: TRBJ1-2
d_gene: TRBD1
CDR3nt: TGTGCCAGCAGTTACTCGGGACAGGTCCTTCCCTATGGCTACACCTTC
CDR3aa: CASSYSGQVLPYGYTF

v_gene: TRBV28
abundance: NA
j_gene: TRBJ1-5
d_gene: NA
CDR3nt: TGTGCCAGCAGCCCCGCCAGGGGAGAATATAGCAATCAGCCCCAGCATTTT
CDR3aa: CASSPARGEYSNQPQHF

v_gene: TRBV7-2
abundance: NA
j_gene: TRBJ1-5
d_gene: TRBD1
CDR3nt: TGTGCCAGCAGCTTTCAGGGGACAGCCAATCAGCCCCAGCATTTT
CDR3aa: CASSFQGTANQPQHF

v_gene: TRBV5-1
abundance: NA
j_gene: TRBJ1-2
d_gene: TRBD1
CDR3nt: TGCGCCAGCAGCAGGACAGGGGATACTGGCTACACCTTC
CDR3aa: CASSRTGDTGYTF

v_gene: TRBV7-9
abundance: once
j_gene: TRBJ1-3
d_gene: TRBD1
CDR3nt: TGTGCCAGCAGCTCGTTCGGACAGGGGGACGGAAACACCATATATTTT
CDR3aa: CASSSFGQGDGNTIYF

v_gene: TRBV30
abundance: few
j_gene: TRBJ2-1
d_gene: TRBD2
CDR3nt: TGTGCCTGGAGTGTAGCCGTAGCGGGGAGCTCCTACAATGAGCAGTTCTTC
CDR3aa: CAWSVAVAGSSYNEQFF